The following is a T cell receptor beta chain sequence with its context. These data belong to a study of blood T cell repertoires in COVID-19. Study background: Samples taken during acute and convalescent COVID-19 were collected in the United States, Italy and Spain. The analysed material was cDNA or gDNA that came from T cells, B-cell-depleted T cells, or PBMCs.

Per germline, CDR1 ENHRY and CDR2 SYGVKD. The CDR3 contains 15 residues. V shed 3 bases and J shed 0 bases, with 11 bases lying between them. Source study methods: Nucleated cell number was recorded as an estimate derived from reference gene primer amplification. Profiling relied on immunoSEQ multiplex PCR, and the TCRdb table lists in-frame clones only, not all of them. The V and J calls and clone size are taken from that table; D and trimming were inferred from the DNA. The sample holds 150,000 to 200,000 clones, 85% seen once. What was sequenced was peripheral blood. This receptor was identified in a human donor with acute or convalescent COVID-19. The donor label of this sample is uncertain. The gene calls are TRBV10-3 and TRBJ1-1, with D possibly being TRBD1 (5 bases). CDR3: CAISDSQGMNTEAFF. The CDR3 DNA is TGTGCCATCAGTGATTCCCAGGGAATGAACACTGAAGCTTTCTTT.